This T cell receptor (beta chain) appears in the sequencing data of a study of breast tumors, draining lymph nodes, adjacent tissues (dated by TCRdb to about 2016). A note on the overall study: Breast cancer patients provided tumor, adjacent nontumor tissue and axillary lymph nodes, and the study compared the TCR beta repertoires across these three sources. In human breast cancer, the study set out to assess how tumor, surrounding tissue and draining lymph node repertoires relate to one another and whether T cells might be exchanged between them.

In its sample, this clonotype was seen many times. The antigen it binds to is not known. Base qualities are not at hand, and no much larger clone is one base apart. The lymph node samples were taken from the axillary draining lymph nodes of breast cancer patients. Sequencing used an Illumina HiSeq 2000. Multiplex PCR amplification was used to build the TCR beta chain libraries. High-throughput sequencing was used to analyze the amplified TCR beta chain products. TCRdb reworked the public reads: Q25 trimming with fastp, MiXCR clone assembly, productive beta chains retained. Entries that share a CDR3 protein sequence are merged under the most common genes and DNA. Recorded for this sample are 180,000 or so distinct CDR3 sequences; roughly 31% of them occurred a single time. The leading ten clones occupy roughly 4% of the sample. The research as a whole found: Tumors showed preferential V and J gene usage, and their T-cell repertoire diversity fell below that of lymph nodes yet above that of nontumor tissue. A scenario in which most tumor T cells derive from the lymph node and then expand within tumor tissue was judged to be consistent with the data. The conclusion that tumor T cells originate in lymph nodes was presented as consistent with a hypothesis rather than as directly demonstrated. Tumor and nontumor tissue repertoires were significantly more similar in luminal-like than in basal-like breast cancer.

What was sequenced was axillary lymph node tissue. This TCR was sampled from a female donor with breast cancer. Some clones in this sample may be carry-over from other donors' samples.

The nucleotides are TGTGCCAGCAGTTTAGGCCTCCGCACCGGGACTAGCGGGAGGGGGCGGGAGCAGTTCTTC. Its protein product is CASSLGLRTGTSGRGREQFF. The rearrangement joined TRBV12-3 or TRBV12-4 to TRBJ2-1; the central 16 bases match TRBD2. At the junction V is shortened by 1 base and J by 10 bases; bases outside the gene matches: 16. Measured from the cysteine to the phenylalanine, the CDR3 is 20 residues long. The DNA shown is the 60-base CDR3, in frame from base 1.